Listed below are T cell receptor beta chains from one sample, sequenced in a study of blood T cell repertoires in COVID-19. Using immunoSEQ multiplex PCR, the repertoire was profiled, and TCRdb retains in-frame clones only, with some absent. The sample has some 250,000 clones, 75% to 90% seen once. Sequencing used peripheral blood. The source is a woman in her 30s who had recovered from COVID-19. CDR3s include the opening cysteine and the closing phenylalanine or tryptophan. D genes are given only for firm matches. Where a row states a size, it is once, few, many or the class of an expanded clone; other rows omit it.

clone_size: -; j_call: TRBJ2-5; v_call: TRBV3-1/TRBV3-2; d_call: TRBD1; cdr3_aa: CASSQTGTEETQYF; cdr3_nt: TGTGCCAGCAGCCAAACAGGGACAGAAGAGACCCAGTACTTC
clone_size: -; j_call: TRBJ1-2; v_call: TRBV19; d_call: TRBD1; cdr3_aa: CASSIKQGATNYGYTF; cdr3_nt: TGTGCCAGTAGTATTAAACAGGGGGCTACTAACTATGGCTACACCTTC
clone_size: -; j_call: TRBJ1-2; v_call: TRBV3-1/TRBV3-2; d_call: -; cdr3_aa: CASSQGAGNYGYTF; cdr3_nt: TGTGCCAGCAGCCAAGGGGCAGGGAACTATGGCTACACCTTC
clone_size: -; j_call: TRBJ1-6; v_call: TRBV4-1; d_call: -; cdr3_aa: CASSQAGDNSPLHF; cdr3_nt: TGCGCCAGCAGCCAAGCCGGGGATAATTCACCCCTCCACTTT
clone_size: -; j_call: TRBJ2-1; v_call: TRBV30; d_call: TRBD2; cdr3_aa: CAWSLLAGGRVHEQFF; cdr3_nt: TGTGCCTGGAGTCTTCTAGCGGGGGGCAGGGTACATGAGCAGTTCTTC
clone_size: -; j_call: TRBJ2-1; v_call: TRBV18; d_call: TRBD2; cdr3_aa: CASCAGTSARGEQFF; cdr3_nt: TGTGCCAGCTGCGCCGGGACTAGCGCCCGGGGTGAGCAGTTCTTC
clone_size: once; j_call: TRBJ1-2; v_call: TRBV12-3/TRBV12-4; d_call: -; cdr3_aa: CASSLDNGGYTF; cdr3_nt: TGTGCCAGCAGCCTGGACAATGGCGGCTACACCTTC
clone_size: -; j_call: TRBJ2-2; v_call: TRBV12-5; d_call: -; cdr3_aa: CASGLDVAWADTGELFF; cdr3_nt: TGTGCTAGTGGTTTGGACGTTGCATGGGCTGACACCGGGGAGCTGTTTTTT
clone_size: -; j_call: TRBJ2-7; v_call: TRBV14; d_call: TRBD1; cdr3_aa: CASSSRGQGEQYF; cdr3_nt: TGTGCCAGCAGCTCCAGGGGGCAGGGAGAGCAGTACTTC
clone_size: -; j_call: TRBJ1-2; v_call: TRBV5-1; d_call: TRBD1; cdr3_aa: CASSTTGTVTYYGYTF; cdr3_nt: TGCGCCAGCAGCACTACCGGGACAGTTACCTACTATGGCTACACCTTC
clone_size: -; j_call: TRBJ2-1; v_call: TRBV4-3; d_call: TRBD2; cdr3_aa: CASSIKAGGLGEQFF; cdr3_nt: TGCGCCAGCAGCATCAAAGCGGGGGGGCTGGGTGAGCAGTTCTTC
clone_size: -; j_call: TRBJ2-1; v_call: TRBV3-1/TRBV3-2; d_call: TRBD2; cdr3_aa: CASSLAGVSWEQFF; cdr3_nt: TGTGCCAGCAGCCTAGCGGGGGTGTCCTGGGAGCAGTTCTTC
clone_size: -; j_call: TRBJ1-2; v_call: TRBV9; d_call: -; cdr3_aa: CASSDHTRGSGGYTF; cdr3_nt: TGTGCCAGCAGCGATCATACAAGGGGGTCGGGAGGCTACACCTTC
clone_size: -; j_call: TRBJ2-3; v_call: TRBV9; d_call: TRBD2; cdr3_aa: CASSVTGTRIDTQYF; cdr3_nt: TGTGCCAGCAGCGTTACCGGGACTAGAATAGATACGCAGTATTTT
clone_size: -; j_call: TRBJ2-2; v_call: TRBV9; d_call: TRBD2; cdr3_aa: CASSVGTSGSRGELFF; cdr3_nt: TGTGCCAGCAGCGTAGGGACTAGCGGGAGTCGCGGGGAGCTGTTTTTT
clone_size: once; j_call: TRBJ1-5; v_call: TRBV5-1; d_call: -; cdr3_aa: CASSWAGDQPQHF; cdr3_nt: TGCGCCAGCAGTTGGGCAGGGGATCAGCCCCAGCATTTT
clone_size: once; j_call: TRBJ2-5; v_call: TRBV7-6; d_call: TRBD2; cdr3_aa: CASSSMPFSAAGGQETQYF; cdr3_nt: TGTGCCAGCAGCTCCATGCCTTTCTCCGCGGCGGGGGGACAAGAGACCCAGTACTTC
clone_size: -; j_call: TRBJ2-3; v_call: TRBV5-4; d_call: TRBD2; cdr3_aa: CASTQAGGADTQYF; cdr3_nt: TGTGCCAGCACCCAAGCGGGGGGGGCAGATACGCAGTATTTT
clone_size: -; j_call: TRBJ2-5; v_call: TRBV5-4; d_call: -; cdr3_aa: CATNYKYQETQYF; cdr3_nt: TGTGCCACCAACTACAAGTACCAAGAGACCCAGTACTTC